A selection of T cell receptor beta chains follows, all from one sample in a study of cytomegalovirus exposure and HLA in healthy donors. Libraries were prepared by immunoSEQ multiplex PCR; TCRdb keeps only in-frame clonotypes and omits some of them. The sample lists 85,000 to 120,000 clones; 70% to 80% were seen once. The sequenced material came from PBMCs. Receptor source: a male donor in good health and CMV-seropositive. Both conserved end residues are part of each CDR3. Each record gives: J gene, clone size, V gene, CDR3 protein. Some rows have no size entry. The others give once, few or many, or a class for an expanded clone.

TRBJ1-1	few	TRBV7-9	CASSLQGARTEAFF
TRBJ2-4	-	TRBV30	CAWSSPGGINSQYF
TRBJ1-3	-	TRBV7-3	CASSLTGTLGNTIYF
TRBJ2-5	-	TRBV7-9	CASSLGWSEETQYF
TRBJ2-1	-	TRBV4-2	CASSTPGSHNEQFF
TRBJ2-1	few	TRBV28	CASSSPGTGYNEQFF
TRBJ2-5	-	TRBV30	CAWSSGNQETQYF
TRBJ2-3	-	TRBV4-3	CASSRLSGSWTDTQYF
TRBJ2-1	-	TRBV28	CASSLGTSGYNEQFF
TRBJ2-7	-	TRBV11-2	CASSLAFPTGAYEQYF
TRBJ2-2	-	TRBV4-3	CASRAYVSTGELFF
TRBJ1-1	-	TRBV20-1	CSARADTEAFF
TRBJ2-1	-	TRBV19	CASSNLLAGGPDSSYNEQFF
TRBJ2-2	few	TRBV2	CASSPKGLAGGGTGELFF
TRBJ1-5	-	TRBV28	CASSSGQGSQPQHF
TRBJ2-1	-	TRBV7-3	CASSLMDTNEQFF
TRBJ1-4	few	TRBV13	CASSYGEATNEKLFF
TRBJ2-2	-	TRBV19	CASSHRDRGPNGELFF
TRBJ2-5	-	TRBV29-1	CSVELIRETQYF
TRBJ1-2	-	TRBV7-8	CAGSLVSYGYTF
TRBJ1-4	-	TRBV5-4	CASSPGQTNEKLFF
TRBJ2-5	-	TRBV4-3	CASSDLLGPQETQYF
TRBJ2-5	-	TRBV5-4	CASSLQGGRETQYF
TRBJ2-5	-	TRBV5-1	CASTGQETQYF
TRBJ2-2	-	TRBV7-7	CASSLTPGYTGELFF
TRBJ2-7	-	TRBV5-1	CASSLGGGVEQYF
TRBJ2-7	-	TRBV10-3	CAISERGRSYEQYF
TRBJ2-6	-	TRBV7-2	CASSSRRVAVSGANVLTF
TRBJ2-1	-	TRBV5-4	CASSLDQYNEQFF
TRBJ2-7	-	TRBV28	CATTRAGPYEQYF
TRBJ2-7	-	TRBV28	CASSLGGSVYEQYF
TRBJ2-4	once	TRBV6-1	CASSGPTGPLPGNIQYF
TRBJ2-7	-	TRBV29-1	CSVGGPWEQYF
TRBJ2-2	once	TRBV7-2	CASSLASPLTDGELFF
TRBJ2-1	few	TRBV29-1	CSVVPAGAFYNEQFF
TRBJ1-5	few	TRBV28	CASSSDRVDQPQHF
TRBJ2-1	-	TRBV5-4	CASSPFSGRRPGDNEQFF
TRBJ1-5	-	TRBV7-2	CASSLGTGVGNQPQHF
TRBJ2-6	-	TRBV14	CASSQGGPGANVLTF
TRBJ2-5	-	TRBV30	CAWSRVWGESGETQYF
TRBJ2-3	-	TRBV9	CASSEGGGSTDTQYF